Sequencing of this T cell receptor (beta chain) was carried out in a study of blood T cell repertoires in COVID-19. CDR3 length equals 15 residues. The germline CDR1 and CDR2 sequences are MDHEN and SYDVKM. V was pared by 5 bases and J by 2 bases, with 7 bases of the junction left unmatched. Produced via immunoSEQ multiplex PCR; TCRdb's table is partial and in-frame only. The table shows 220,000 or so clones, with about 85% occurring only once. The receptor comes from a middle-aged man who had recovered from COVID-19. Material: peripheral blood. The chain has TRBV28 and TRBJ2-7; 9 positions agree with TRBD2. The CDR3 DNA reads as TGTGCCAGCAGTACAACTAGCGGGCCCCCCTACGAGCAGTACTTC. This encodes CASSTTSGPPYEQYF.